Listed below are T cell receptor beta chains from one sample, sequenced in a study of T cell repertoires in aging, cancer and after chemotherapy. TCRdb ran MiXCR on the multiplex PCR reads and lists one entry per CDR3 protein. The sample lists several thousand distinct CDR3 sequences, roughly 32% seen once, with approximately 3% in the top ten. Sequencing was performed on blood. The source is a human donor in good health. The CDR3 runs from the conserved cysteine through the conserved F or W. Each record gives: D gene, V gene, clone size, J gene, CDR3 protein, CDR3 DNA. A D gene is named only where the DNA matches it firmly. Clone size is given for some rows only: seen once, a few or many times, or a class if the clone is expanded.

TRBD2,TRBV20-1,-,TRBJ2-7,CSARGLAGGEQYF,TGCAGTGCTAGGGGACTAGCGGGAGGCGAGCAGTACTTC
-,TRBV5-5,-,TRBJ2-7,CASSLAFGVYDGGEQYF,TGTGCCAGCAGCTTGGCATTCGGCGTTTACGATGGGGGCGAGCAGTACTTC
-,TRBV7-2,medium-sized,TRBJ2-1,CASSSGRDRDNEQFF,TGTGCCAGCAGCTCAGGCAGGGATAGGGACAATGAGCAGTTCTTC
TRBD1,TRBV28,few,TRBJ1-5,CASQPRQGVNQPQHF,TGTGCCAGCCAGCCTCGACAGGGGGTCAACCAGCCCCAGCATTTT
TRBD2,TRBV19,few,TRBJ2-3,CASRFSGSTDTQYF,TGTGCCAGTAGATTTAGCGGGAGCACAGATACGCAGTATTTT
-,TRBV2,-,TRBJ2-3,CASGGYSGRDTQYF,TGTGCCAGCGGGGGGTACTCGGGGAGGGATACGCAGTATTTT
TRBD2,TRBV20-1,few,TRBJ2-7,CSAGTKAGGWTYEQYF,TGCAGTGCTGGGACTAAAGCGGGAGGATGGACCTACGAGCAGTACTTC
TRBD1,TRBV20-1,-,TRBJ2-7,CSARGTGSSYEQYF,TGCAGTGCTAGAGGGACAGGGAGCTCCTACGAGCAGTACTTC
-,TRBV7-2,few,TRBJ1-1,CASSPPPNTEAFF,TGTGCCAGCAGCCCTCCCCCGAACACTGAAGCTTTCTTT
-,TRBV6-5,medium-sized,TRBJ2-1,CASSGTRNNEQFF,TGTGCCAGCAGCGGGACTCGAAACAATGAGCAGTTCTTC